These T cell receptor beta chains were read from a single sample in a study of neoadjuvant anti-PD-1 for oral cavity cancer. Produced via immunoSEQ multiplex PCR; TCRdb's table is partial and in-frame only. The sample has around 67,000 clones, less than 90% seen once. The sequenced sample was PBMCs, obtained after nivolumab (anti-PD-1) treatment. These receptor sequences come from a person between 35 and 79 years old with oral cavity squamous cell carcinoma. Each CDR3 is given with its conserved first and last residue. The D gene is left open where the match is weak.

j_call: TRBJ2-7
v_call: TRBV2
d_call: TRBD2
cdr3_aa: CASKLAGPTYEQYF

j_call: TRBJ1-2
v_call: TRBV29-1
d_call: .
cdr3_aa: CSSKQAYGYTF

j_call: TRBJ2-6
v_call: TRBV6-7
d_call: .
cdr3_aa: CASRFGKRASGANVLTF

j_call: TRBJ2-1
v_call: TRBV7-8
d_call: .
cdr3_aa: CASSDYEQGYYNEQFF

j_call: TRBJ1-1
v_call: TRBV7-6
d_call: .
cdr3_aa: CASSTDGGREAFF

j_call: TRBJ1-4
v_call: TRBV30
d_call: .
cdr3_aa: CAWSVVGGKSEKLFF

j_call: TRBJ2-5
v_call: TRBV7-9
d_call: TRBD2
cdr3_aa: CASAPAGGLQETQYF

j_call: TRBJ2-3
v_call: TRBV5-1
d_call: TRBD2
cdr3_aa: CASSSRAGTSTDTQYF

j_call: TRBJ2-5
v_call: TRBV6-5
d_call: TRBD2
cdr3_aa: CASSYSVRGGLETQYF

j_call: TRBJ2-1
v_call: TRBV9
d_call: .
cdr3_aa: CASSVGWRRNYNEQFF

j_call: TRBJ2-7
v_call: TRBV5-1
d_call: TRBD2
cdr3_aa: CASSFKAGTTEGYEQYF

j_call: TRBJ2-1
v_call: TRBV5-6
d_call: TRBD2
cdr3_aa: CASSLVQAGEAYNEQFF

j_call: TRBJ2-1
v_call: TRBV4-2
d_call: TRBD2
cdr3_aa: CASSQDPLAFRNEQFF

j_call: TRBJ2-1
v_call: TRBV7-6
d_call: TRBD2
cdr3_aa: CASAPGRGNEQFF

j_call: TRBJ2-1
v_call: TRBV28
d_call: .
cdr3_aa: CASSLPPGFLYNEQFF

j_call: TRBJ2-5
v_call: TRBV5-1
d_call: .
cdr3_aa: CASSSGRGIGETQYF

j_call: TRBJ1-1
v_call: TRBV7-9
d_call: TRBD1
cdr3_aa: CASSLGQAEAFF

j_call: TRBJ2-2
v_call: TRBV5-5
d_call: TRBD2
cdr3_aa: CASSLASRGAHTGELFF

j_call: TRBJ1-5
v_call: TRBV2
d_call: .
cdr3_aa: CATAQGASNQPQHF

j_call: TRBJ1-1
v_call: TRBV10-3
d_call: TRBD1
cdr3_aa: CAIGETGAMSFF

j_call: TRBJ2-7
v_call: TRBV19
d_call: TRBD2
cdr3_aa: CASSELAGLEEQYF

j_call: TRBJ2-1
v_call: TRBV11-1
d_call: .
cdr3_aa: CASSLGQGPYNEQFF

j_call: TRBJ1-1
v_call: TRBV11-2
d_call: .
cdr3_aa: CASRRMNTEAFF

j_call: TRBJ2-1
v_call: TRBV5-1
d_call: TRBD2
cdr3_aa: CASSSDLLAGGTSYNEQFF

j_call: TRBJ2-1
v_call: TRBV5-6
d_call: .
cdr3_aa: CASSLFNEQFF

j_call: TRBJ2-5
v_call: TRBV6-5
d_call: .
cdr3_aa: CASSSLKGETQYF

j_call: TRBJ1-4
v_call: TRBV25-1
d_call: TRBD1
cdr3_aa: CASSRAGGTNEKLFF

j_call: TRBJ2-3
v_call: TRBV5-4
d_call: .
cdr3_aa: CASSGRGPITDTQYF